The 27 T cell receptor beta chains below were found in one sample sequenced in a study of CD8 T cells in ankylosing spondylitis. TCRdb ran MiXCR on the 5' RACE reads and lists one entry per CDR3 protein. Among some 350,000 distinct CDR3 sequences, roughly 14% were seen once, and the ten largest hold about 1%. Material for sequencing was blood, either unsorted or a sorted T cell fraction (not recorded which). The receptors here all came from a male donor with ankylosing spondylitis or in good health (not recorded which).

This clonotype came up once. The chain carries TRBV5-6 and TRBJ1-2; TRBD1 might be the D (5 bases). The CDR3 contains 13 residues. V dropped 1 base and J dropped 4 bases, with 8 bases sitting between them. Germline CDR1 is SGHDT and CDR2 is YYEEEE. The CDR3 region is CASSLKGSYGYTF. For the CDR3, the DNA is TGTGCCAGCAGCTTGAAGGGGAGCTATGGCTACACCTTC.

The V gene is TRBV20-1, the J gene TRBJ1-4; D might be TRBD1 (5 bases). V lost 5 bases and J lost 11, with 9 bases in between. This CDR3 comprises 10 residues. Germline CDR1 is DFQATT and CDR2 is SNEGSKA (reference sequence). The CDR3 loop reads CSAYRDKLFF. The CDR3, as DNA: TGCAGTGCTTACCGGGACAAACTGTTTTTT.

J is TRBJ2-1 and V is TRBV5-1, with 8 bases lining up with TRBD1. This CDR3 spans 15 amino acids. Trimming took 4 bases from V and 1 from J; bases not matched to a gene: 4. Germline V gene lookup returns CDR1 SGHRS and CDR2 YFSETQ. The CDR3 DNA reads TGCGCCAGCAGCCAGACAGGGGAGTCCTACAATGAGCAGTTCTTC. Residues: CASSQTGESYNEQFF.

This clonotype was seen a handful of times. V gene TRBV3-1 combines with J gene TRBJ1-6, with unresolved D. Per germline, CDR1 LGHDT and CDR2 YNNKEL (reference sequence). The germline V and J ends were trimmed by 5 bases and 8 bases, with 10 bases remaining between them. The length of the CDR3 is 13 residues. The CDR3 loop reads CASSARRDSPLHF. In nucleotides, the CDR3 is TGTGCCAGCAGCGCAAGACGGGATTCACCCCTCCACTTT. The variable domain in full, with the rest retrieved from reference TRBV3-1 and TRBJ1-6, is DTAVSQTPKYLVTQMGNDKSIKCEQNLGHDTMYWYKQDSKKFLKIMFSYNNKELIINETVPNRFSPKSPDKAHLNLHINSLELGDSAVYFCASSARRDSPLHFGNGTRLTVT.

The sample holds many counts of this clonotype. The V call is TRBV4-2, the J call TRBJ2-1; 8 bases map to TRBD2. The CDR3 covers 16 residues. Trimming took 0 bases from V and 4 from J; bases not matched to a gene: 5. Germline V CDR1 and CDR2: LGHNA, YNFKEQ. The CDR3 coding sequence is TGTGCCAGCAGCCAAGAATCGGGGGGGGGGTACAATGAGCAGTTCTTC. Protein sequence: CASSQESGGGYNEQFF.

The rearrangement links TRBV5-1 to TRBJ2-6; possibly TRBD1 or TRBD2 for D (5 bases each). Trimming pared 0 bases from V and 2 bases from J, leaving 12 bases between. This CDR3 contains 17 residues. The germline gives CDR1 SGHRS, CDR2 YFSETQ. Written as DNA, the CDR3 is TGCGCCAGCAGCTTGGATGTTGGGGGAACTGGGGCCAACGTCCTGACTTTC. It yields the protein CASSLDVGGTGANVLTF.

The table lists this clonotype with many counts. The genes are TRBV7-9 and TRBJ2-3; 10 nucleotides agree with TRBD2. J lost 3 bases, V lost 6 bases, and 6 bases had no gene match. This CDR3 is 15 amino acids long. In germline, CDR1 is SEHNR, CDR2 FQNEAQ (reference sequence). DNA for the CDR3: TGTGCCAGCAGTCGACTAGCGGGTCGGACAGATACGCAGTATTTT. Its protein is CASSRLAGRTDTQYF. The whole variable domain, remainder taken from reference TRBV7-9 and TRBJ2-3, is DTGVSQNPRHKITKRGQNVTFRCDPISEHNRLYWYRQTLGQGPEFLTYFQNEAQLEKSRLLSDRFSAERPKGSFSTLEIQRTEQGDSAMYLCASSRLAGRTDTQYFGPGTRLTVL.

The V call is TRBV7-8, the J call TRBJ1-1, with TRBD1 as a possible D gene (5 bases). Trimming removed 0 bases from V and 0 bases from J, with 11 bases in between. This CDR3 is built from 16 residues. Germline assignment: CDR1 SGHVS and CDR2 FQNEAQ. The CDR3 bases are TGTGCCAGCAGCTTAGCCCCGCCAGGGTTGAACACTGAAGCTTTCTTT. It is translated as CASSLAPPGLNTEAFF. The whole variable domain, filled in from reference TRBV7-8 and TRBJ1-1, reads GAGVSQSPRYKVAKRGQDVALRCDPISGHVSLFWYQQALGQGPEFLTYFQNEAQLDKSGLPSDRFFAERPEGSVSTLKIQRTQQEDSAVYLCASSLAPPGLNTEAFFGQGTRLTVV.

CDR3 in DNA: TGTGCCAGCAGTTACGGGGGGATCTCTGGAAACACCATATATTTT. It translates to CASSYGGISGNTIYF. The chain joins TRBV12-3 or TRBV12-4 to TRBJ1-3; maybe TRBD1 (5 bases). The V end was cut by 4 bases, the J end by 0 bases, with 10 bases between. The CDR3 loop spans 15 amino acids.

The chain is built from TRBV20-1 and TRBJ2-2; D might be TRBD2 (5 bases). The CDR3 totals 13 residues. Germline V gene lookup returns CDR1 DFQATT and CDR2 SNEGSKA (reference sequence). V lost 5 bases and J lost 5, with 12 bases in between. The CDR3 DNA follows: TGCAGTGCTGGGAGACAAGTGACCGGGGAGCTGTTTTTT. Residues: CSAGRQVTGELFF.

In this sample, this clonotype turned up a few times. The chain joins TRBV11-2 to TRBJ2-3; D is uncertain. The V gene's germline CDR1 is SGHAT and CDR2 FQNNGV. V lost 2 bases, J lost 0 bases, and 9 bases lay in between. The CDR3 totals 15 residues. CDR3 bases: TGTGCCAGCAGCTTATCTCCTTCTAGCACAGATACGCAGTATTTT. It is translated as CASSLSPSSTDTQYF.

This clonotype turned up a few times. The V and J genes are TRBV4-1 and TRBJ1-2; maybe TRBD1 (6 bases). This CDR3 region has 13 residues. CDR1 and CDR2 from the germline V gene are MGHRA and YSYEKL. V dropped 0 bases and J dropped 8 bases, with 10 bases sitting between them. The CDR3 nucleotides are TGCGCCAGCAGCCAAGATAACAGGGAGGGCTACACCTTC. Residues: CASSQDNREGYTF.

In this sample, this clonotype turned up a few times. The chain employs TRBV20-1 and TRBJ1-5; the D gene is possibly TRBD1 (6 bases). The V and J ends lost 0 bases and 4 bases respectively, with 16 bases between them. CDR1 is DFQATT and CDR2 is SNEGSKA in the germline V gene (reference sequence). This CDR3 has 16 residues. The DNA of the CDR3 is TGCAGTGCTAGAGATCAGTGGGGACACCGAAATCAGCCCCAGCATTTT. Residues: CSARDQWGHRNQPQHF.

This rearrangement joins TRBV5-1 to TRBJ1-5; D not certain. The CDR3 length is 20 residues. Trimming left V 4 bases short and J 0 bases short, with 26 bases between. Germline V gene lookup returns CDR1 SGHRS and CDR2 YFSETQ. CDR3 coding DNA: TGCGCCAGCAGCCTTGCCAATTGGCCTTGGACGGATTTTAGCAATCAGCCCCAGCATTTT. This codes for CASSLANWPWTDFSNQPQHF.

The genes are TRBV10-3 and TRBJ2-1; 12 positions match TRBD2. V shed 4 bases and J 10 bases; nucleotides not matched to a gene: 8. Germline lookup yields CDR1 ENHRY and CDR2 SYGVKD. CDR3 length: 15 amino acids. Here the CDR3 DNA reads TGTGCCATCAGTGTCGGGGCTAGCGGGAGGGGGGAGCAGTTCTTC. It translates to CAISVGASGRGEQFF.

This clonotype was seen a handful of times. This chain connects TRBV6-5 to TRBJ1-5; tentatively, D is TRBD1 (6 bases). The CDR3 totals 15 residues. Trimming left V 6 bases short and J 9 bases short, with 21 bases between. Germline V CDR1 and CDR2: MNHEY, SVGAGI. The CDR3 DNA sequence: TGTGCCAGCAGCTATACAGGGACGGGCAGTTCGCCCCAGCATTTT. This translates into CASSYTGTGSSPQHF.

The chain has TRBV5-1 and TRBJ1-2; D is possibly TRBD1 (5 bases). The CDR3 totals 13 residues. Trimming took off 4 bases at V and 8 bases at J, with 15 bases between the two ends. CDR1 is SGHRS, CDR2 YFSETQ, per germline. The CDR3: CASSATGTSGYTF. The CDR3 bases are TGCGCCAGCAGCGCCACCGGGACTTCCGGCTACACCTTC.

The chain couples TRBV7-9 to TRBJ1-1, with D possibly being TRBD1 (6 bases). The CDR3 length is 16 residues. Germline V gene lookup returns CDR1 SEHNR and CDR2 FQNEAQ (reference sequence). The V gene lost 5 bases and the J gene lost 3 bases, with 19 bases spanning the gap. CDR3: CASSQHGGGQYTEAFF. CDR3 sequence (DNA): TGTGCCAGCAGCCAACATGGCGGGGGGCAGTACACTGAAGCTTTCTTT.

This clonotype was observed a few times. The chain links TRBV30 to TRBJ1-1, with a possible D match to TRBD1 (5 bases). Germline CDR1 is GTSNPN and CDR2 is SVGIG (reference sequence). Trimming shortened V by 3 bases and J by 5 bases, and 25 bases separated the two germline ends. The CDR3 runs to 17 residues. The CDR3 coding sequence is TGTGCCTGGAGCGCAGAGGGGAAACAGTGGGGGAGGACTGAAGCTTTCTTT. Amino acid sequence: CAWSAEGKQWGRTEAFF.

This clonotype was detected only a few times. In DNA form, the CDR3 reads TGTGCCAGCAGCTTAGAGGCGGATCCTGGCTACACCTTC. Its protein product is CASSLEADPGYTF. The chain employs TRBV7-9 and TRBJ1-2; the D is unclear. V was pared by 1 base and J by 7 bases, with 10 bases between. This CDR3 region has 13 residues. CDR1 and CDR2 from the germline V gene are SEHNR and FQNEAQ (reference sequence).

The CDR3 here is CASSLVSRASYGYTF. CDR3 DNA sequence: TGTGCCAGCAGTTTAGTATCGAGGGCCTCCTATGGCTACACCTTC. This chain joins TRBV12-3 or TRBV12-4 and TRBJ1-2; unclear D gene. The CDR3 loop spans 15 amino acids. V lost 1 base and J 4 bases, leaving 13 bases between the germline ends.

The chain links TRBV29-1 to TRBJ2-7, with D uncertain. This CDR3 is 12 amino acids long. Trimming removed 5 bases at V and 4 bases at J, with 12 bases between. The V gene's germline CDR1 is SQVTM and CDR2 ANQGSEA. In DNA, the CDR3 is TGCAGCGTTCGCCCCCAGGATTACGAGCAGTACTTC. It is translated as CSVRPQDYEQYF.

The genes are TRBV5-5 and TRBJ2-1; a possible D gene is TRBD2 (6 bases). CDR1 SGHKS and CDR2 YYEKEE come from the germline V gene (reference sequence). Trimming pared 4 bases from V and 3 bases from J, leaving 14 bases between. This CDR3 comprises 15 residues. This chain's CDR3 is CASSTRDLVYNEQFF. CDR3 nucleotide sequence: TGTGCCAGCAGCACCCGGGACTTAGTCTACAATGAGCAGTTCTTC.

This clonotype appeared many times. The CDR3 protein is CASSPLVGSSEAFF. As DNA, the CDR3 is TGCGCCAGCAGCCCCCTTGTAGGCAGCTCTGAAGCTTTCTTT. The chain joins TRBV5-1 to TRBJ1-1; D not resolved. Trimming stripped 4 bases from V and 6 bases from J, with 16 bases between. Germline V gene lookup returns CDR1 SGHRS and CDR2 YFSETQ. This CDR3 has 14 amino acids. Full variable domain (missing parts from reference TRBV5-1 and TRBJ1-1): KAGVTQTPRYLIKTRGQQVTLSCSPISGHRSVSWYQQTPGQGLQFLFEYFSETQRNKGNFPGRFSGRQFSNSRSEMNVSTLELGDSALYLCASSPLVGSSEAFFGQGTRLTVV.

Only a few counts were recorded for this clonotype. This chain connects TRBV5-1 to TRBJ2-6, with D hard to call. The CDR3 spans 16 residues. Germline-derived CDR1 and CDR2 are SGHRS and YFSETQ. Trimming cost V 5 bases and J 0 bases, with 12 bases left between them. The CDR3 reads CASRVVGNSGANVLTF. Here the CDR3 DNA reads TGCGCCAGCAGGGTTGTGGGTAACTCTGGGGCCAACGTCCTGACTTTC.

This clonotype turned up a few times. The rearrangement uses TRBV29-1 and TRBJ2-2; 8 bases are a match to TRBD1. The CDR3 spans 15 residues. Trimming removed 0 bases from V and 2 bases from J; junction bases left unmatched: 2. Germline loops: CDR1 SQVTM, CDR2 ANQGSEA. CDR3 in amino acids: CSVEEQGGNTGELFF. CDR3 sequence (DNA): TGCAGCGTTGAAGAACAGGGGGGAAACACCGGGGAGCTGTTTTTT.

This clonotype came up a few times. The chain has TRBV12-3 or TRBV12-4 and TRBJ1-5; D is unresolved. Trimming removed 3 bases from V and 2 bases from J, with 14 bases in between. CDR3 size: 16 residues. CDR3 sequence: CASSLFLVKGNQPQHF. The CDR3 DNA follows: TGTGCCAGCAGTTTGTTCCTGGTAAAAGGCAATCAGCCCCAGCATTTT.